This is a list of T cell receptor beta chains from one sample in a study of OX40 agonist ivuxolimab in advanced cancers. Profiled with immunoSEQ multiplex PCR; TCRdb holds only in-frame clones, not every one. The table has roughly 8,000 clones, around 79% seen once; the top ten hold roughly 35%. Sequences were derived from CD4+ or CD8+ T cells sorted from blood, sampled in a trial of the OX40 agonist ivuxolimab. Source of these receptors: an adult with an advanced solid tumor such as melanoma, head and neck, liver or kidney cancer. Both conserved end residues are part of each CDR3. The D gene is left open where the match is weak. Size values are once, few and many counts, or a class for expanded clones, and some rows have none.

j_gene	v_gene	d_gene	abundance	CDR3aa	CDR3nt
TRBJ2-7	TRBV11-2	.	.	CASSPFSGFYEQYF	TGTGCCAGCAGCCCCTTCTCCGGTTTTTACGAGCAGTACTTC
TRBJ2-1	TRBV2	TRBD2	few	CASSPREGGYPTPYNEQFF	TGTGCCAGCAGCCCCCGGGAGGGGGGATATCCGACACCCTACAATGAGCAGTTCTTC
TRBJ1-2	TRBV5-6	TRBD1	.	CASSSTGVPFGYTF	TGTGCCAGCAGCTCTACAGGGGTACCCTTTGGCTACACCTTC
TRBJ2-7	TRBV28	TRBD1	once	CASSLDLTGQGSYEQYF	TGTGCCAGCAGCCTCGACCTGACGGGACAGGGCTCCTACGAGCAGTACTTC
TRBJ2-1	TRBV6-5	.	.	CASSYSGHAYNEQFF	TGTGCCAGCAGTTACTCCGGCCATGCCTACAATGAGCAGTTCTTC
TRBJ2-7	TRBV6-1	.	.	CASSDRTGGSYEQYF	TGTGCCAGCAGTGATCGTACAGGAGGCTCCTACGAGCAGTACTTC
TRBJ2-7	TRBV6-1	.	.	CASSHYEQYF	TGTGCCAGCAGTCATTACGAGCAGTACTTC
TRBJ2-1	TRBV5-4	.	.	CASSLSGNEQFF	TGTGCCAGCAGCTTGTCCGGAAATGAGCAGTTCTTC
TRBJ2-4	TRBV5-8	.	.	CASSLLQEGNIQYF	TGTGCCAGCAGCTTGTTGCAAGAGGGAAACATTCAGTACTTC
TRBJ1-2	TRBV13	.	.	CASSLGRSHYGYTF	TGTGCCAGCAGCTTAGGTAGGAGCCACTATGGCTACACCTTC
TRBJ2-1	TRBV4-1	.	few	CASSPQVASLGNEQFF	TGCGCCAGCAGCCCCCAAGTGGCCTCTCTGGGGAATGAGCAGTTCTTC
TRBJ1-5	TRBV28	.	.	CASSFMAGSQPQHF	TGTGCCAGCAGTTTTATGGCAGGGAGTCAGCCCCAGCATTTT
TRBJ1-2	TRBV4-1	.	.	CASSQDRAYYGYTF	TGCGCCAGCAGCCAAGATAGGGCGTACTATGGCTACACCTTC
TRBJ2-3	TRBV6-5	TRBD2	few	CASSYGRGGITDTQYF	TGTGCCAGCAGTTACGGCCGGGGGGGGATCACAGATACGCAGTATTTT
TRBJ2-1	TRBV9	TRBD2	.	CASSPSSGGYNEQFF	TGTGCCAGCAGCCCTTCTAGCGGGGGCTACAATGAGCAGTTCTTC
TRBJ2-7	TRBV7-8	TRBD2	.	CASSLGLAGVGSYEQYF	TGTGCCAGCAGCCTAGGACTAGCGGGAGTAGGCTCCTACGAGCAGTACTTC
TRBJ1-2	TRBV5-1	.	.	CASSPAILGLNYGYTF	TGCGCCAGCAGCCCAGCGATTCTAGGGCTGAACTATGGCTACACCTTC
TRBJ2-1	TRBV4-3	TRBD2	few	CASSQDSGTEQFF	TGCGCCAGCAGCCAAGATAGCGGGACAGAGCAGTTCTTC
TRBJ1-1	TRBV19	TRBD1	once	CASRHRGNTEAFF	TGTGCCAGTAGGCACAGGGGAAACACTGAAGCTTTCTTT
TRBJ1-6	TRBV2	.	.	CASSEKYGGTRNSPLHF	TGTGCCAGCAGTGAAAAATATGGAGGAACTCGAAATTCACCCCTCCACTTT
TRBJ2-1	TRBV4-3	.	few	CASSQDRFSIIEQFF	TGCGCCAGCAGCCAAGATCGTTTCTCTATCATTGAGCAGTTCTTC
TRBJ2-7	TRBV5-1	.	once	CASSLLYLGENEQYF	TGCGCCAGCAGCTTGTTATATCTGGGGGAGAACGAGCAGTACTTC
TRBJ2-7	TRBV30	.	.	CAWSTRSWAYEQYF	TGTGCCTGGAGTACCCGGAGCTGGGCCTACGAGCAGTACTTC
TRBJ1-2	TRBV6-1	.	once	CASSVPDTLYGYTF	TGTGCCAGCAGTGTGCCGGACACCCTCTATGGCTACACCTTC
TRBJ1-1	TRBV9	.	once	CASTPRAGLGDTEAFF	TGTGCCAGCACCCCTAGGGCAGGTCTCGGGGACACTGAAGCTTTCTTT
TRBJ2-2	TRBV9	.	.	CASSSVRGRGAVF	TGTGCCAGCAGCAGCGTCCGGGGCCGGGGAGCTGTTTTT
TRBJ2-1	TRBV6-1	.	.	CASSVYNEQFF	TGTGCCAGCAGTGTCTACAATGAGCAGTTCTTC
TRBJ1-1	TRBV5-6	.	.	CASSLTGNAEAFF	TGTGCCAGCAGCTTGACGGGAAACGCTGAAGCTTTCTTT
TRBJ2-7	TRBV7-9	.	.	CASSFDGSSYEQYF	TGTGCCAGCAGCTTTGATGGGAGCTCCTACGAGCAGTACTTC
TRBJ1-2	TRBV7-2	.	.	CASSLAPWGANYGYTF	TGTGCCAGCAGCTTAGCACCTTGGGGGGCTAACTATGGCTACACCTTC
TRBJ2-3	TRBV11-2	.	.	CASSLDHPGLWTDTQYF	TGTGCCAGCAGCTTAGATCATCCGGGTTTGTGGACAGATACGCAGTATTTT
TRBJ2-3	TRBV7-8	.	once	CASSLAIGGRGILGTDTQYF	TGTGCCAGCAGCTTAGCGATTGGTGGGAGAGGTATACTTGGCACAGATACGCAGTATTTT
TRBJ2-7	TRBV6-5	TRBD2	.	CASSYSRTSLAYEQYF	TGTGCCAGCAGTTACTCGCGGACTAGTCTAGCCTACGAGCAGTACTTC
TRBJ2-2	TRBV7-9	.	.	CASRSGPGELFF	TGTGCCAGCAGATCCGGGCCCGGGGAGCTGTTTTTT
TRBJ2-1	TRBV18	TRBD2	medium-sized	CASSPGAGGNYNEQFF	TGTGCCAGCTCACCGGGGGCGGGAGGTAACTACAATGAGCAGTTCTTC
TRBJ2-1	TRBV5-1	.	.	CASSLLNEQFF	TGCGCCAGCAGCTTGCTGAATGAGCAGTTCTTC
TRBJ1-1	TRBV11-2	.	.	CASSLTQEAFF	TGTGCCAGCAGCCTCACACAAGAAGCTTTCTTT
TRBJ2-3	TRBV4-3	.	few	CASSPDWLPDTQYF	TGCGCCAGCAGCCCCGACTGGCTCCCAGATACGCAGTATTTT
TRBJ2-5	TRBV28	TRBD2	once	CASRHPIGGGQETQYF	TGTGCCAGCAGACACCCTATTGGGGGGGGTCAAGAGACCCAGTACTTC
TRBJ2-3	TRBV11-2	TRBD2	.	CASSLVLAGGPDTQYF	TGTGCCAGCAGCTTGGTCCTAGCGGGGGGCCCGGATACGCAGTATTTT
TRBJ2-1	TRBV5-4	.	once	CASSSPPDSYNEQFF	TGTGCCAGCAGCTCCCCGCCCGATTCCTACAATGAGCAGTTCTTC
TRBJ1-2	TRBV29-1	.	few	CSAPGTYGYTF	TGCAGCGCACCAGGAACCTATGGCTACACCTTC
TRBJ1-1	TRBV7-9	.	.	CASSLVTGEAFF	TGTGCCAGCAGCCTCGTGACGGGTGAAGCTTTCTTT
TRBJ2-7	TRBV27	.	.	CASSLSAEGPYEQYF	TGTGCCAGCAGTTTATCGGCGGAGGGCCCCTACGAGCAGTACTTC
TRBJ1-1	TRBV9	TRBD1	.	CASSVHGTGGIDTEAFF	TGTGCCAGCAGCGTCCACGGGACAGGGGGTATAGACACTGAAGCTTTCTTT
TRBJ2-1	TRBV27	TRBD1	.	CASRPGQGAIDEQFF	TGTGCCAGCAGACCGGGACAGGGAGCCATCGATGAGCAGTTCTTC
TRBJ2-7	TRBV20-1	.	.	CSATDFDEQYF	TGCAGTGCTACAGACTTTGACGAGCAGTACTTC
TRBJ1-2	TRBV4-3	.	.	CASSQARGAGAHYGYTF	TGCGCCAGCAGCCAAGCACGTGGCGCGGGGGCCCACTATGGCTACACCTTC
TRBJ1-3	TRBV5-1	.	.	CASSLSPTEGNTIYF	TGCGCCAGCAGCTTGTCCCCGACGGAAGGAAACACCATATATTTT
TRBJ2-1	TRBV29-1	TRBD2	.	CSVEGGTSGRADEQFF	TGCAGCGTTGAAGGAGGGACTAGCGGGAGGGCAGATGAGCAGTTCTTC